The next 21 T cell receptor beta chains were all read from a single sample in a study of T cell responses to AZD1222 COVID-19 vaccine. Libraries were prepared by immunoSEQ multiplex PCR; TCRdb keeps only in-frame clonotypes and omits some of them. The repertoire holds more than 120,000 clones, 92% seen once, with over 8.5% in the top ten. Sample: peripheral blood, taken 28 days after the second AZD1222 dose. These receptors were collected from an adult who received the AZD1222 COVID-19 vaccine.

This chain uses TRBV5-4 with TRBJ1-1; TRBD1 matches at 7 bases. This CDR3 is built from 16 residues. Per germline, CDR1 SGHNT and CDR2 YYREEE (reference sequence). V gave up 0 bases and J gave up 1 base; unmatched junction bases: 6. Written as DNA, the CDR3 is TGTGCCAGCAGCTTGGGTGACAGGGTGGGGAACACTGAAGCTTTCTTT. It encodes CASSLGDRVGNTEAFF.

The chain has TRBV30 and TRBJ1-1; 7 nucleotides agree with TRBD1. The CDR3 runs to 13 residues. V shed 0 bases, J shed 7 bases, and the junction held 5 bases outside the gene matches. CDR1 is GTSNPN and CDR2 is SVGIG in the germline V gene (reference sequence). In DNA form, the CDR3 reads TGTGCCTGGAGTGTGAAGGGGGCGGGTGAAGCTTTCTTT. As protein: CAWSVKGAGEAFF.

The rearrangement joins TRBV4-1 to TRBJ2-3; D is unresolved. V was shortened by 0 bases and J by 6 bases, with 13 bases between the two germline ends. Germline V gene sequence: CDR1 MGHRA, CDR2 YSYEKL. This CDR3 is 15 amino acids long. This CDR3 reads CASSQEWAVSDTQYF. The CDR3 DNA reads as TGCGCCAGCAGCCAAGAGTGGGCCGTCAGCGATACGCAGTATTTT.

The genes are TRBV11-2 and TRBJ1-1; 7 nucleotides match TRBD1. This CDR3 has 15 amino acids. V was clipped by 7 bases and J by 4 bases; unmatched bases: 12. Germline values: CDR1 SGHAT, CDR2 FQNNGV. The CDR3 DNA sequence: TGTGCCAGCACCAGACAGGGCCAGGTCGGCACTGAAGCTTTCTTT. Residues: CASTRQGQVGTEAFF.

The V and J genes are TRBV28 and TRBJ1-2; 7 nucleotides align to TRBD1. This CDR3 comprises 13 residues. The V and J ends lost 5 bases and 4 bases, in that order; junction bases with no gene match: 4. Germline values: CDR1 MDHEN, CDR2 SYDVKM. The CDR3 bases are TGTGCCAGCAGTATACAGGGGTTCTATGGCTACACCTTC. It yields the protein CASSIQGFYGYTF.

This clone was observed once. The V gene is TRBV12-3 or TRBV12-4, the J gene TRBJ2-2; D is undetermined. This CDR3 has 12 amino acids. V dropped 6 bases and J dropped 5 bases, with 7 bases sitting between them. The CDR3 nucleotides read TGTGCCAGCAGCTTCTTTACCGGGGAGCTGTTTTTT. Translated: CASSFFTGELFF.

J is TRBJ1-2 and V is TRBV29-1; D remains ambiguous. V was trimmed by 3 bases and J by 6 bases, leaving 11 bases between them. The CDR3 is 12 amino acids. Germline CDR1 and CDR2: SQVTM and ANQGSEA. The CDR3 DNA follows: TGCAGCGTTGACCCGGGTTACGATGGCTACACCTTC. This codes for CSVDPGYDGYTF. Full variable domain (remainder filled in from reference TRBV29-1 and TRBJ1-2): SAVISQKPSRDICQRGTSLTIQCQVDSQVTMMFWYRQQPGQSLTLIATANQGSEATYESGFVIDKFPISRPNLTFSTLTVSNMSPEDSSIYLCSVDPGYDGYTFGSGTRLTVV.

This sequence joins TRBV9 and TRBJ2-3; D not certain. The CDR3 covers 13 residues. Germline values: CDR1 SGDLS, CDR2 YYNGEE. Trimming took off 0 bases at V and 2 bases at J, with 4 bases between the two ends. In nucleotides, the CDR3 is TGTGCCAGCAGCGTAGGGTTCACAGATACGCAGTATTTT. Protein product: CASSVGFTDTQYF.

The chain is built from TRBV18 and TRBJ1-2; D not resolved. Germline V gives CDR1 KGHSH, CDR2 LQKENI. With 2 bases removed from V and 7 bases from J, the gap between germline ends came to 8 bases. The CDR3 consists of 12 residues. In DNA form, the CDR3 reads TGTGCCAGCTCACCAATAGCGGCTGGCTACACCTTC. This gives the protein CASSPIAAGYTF.

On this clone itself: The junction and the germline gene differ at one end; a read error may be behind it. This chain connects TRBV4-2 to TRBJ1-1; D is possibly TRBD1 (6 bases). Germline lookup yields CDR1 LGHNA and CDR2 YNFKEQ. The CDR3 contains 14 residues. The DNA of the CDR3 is TGTGCCAGCAGCCAACCGGACCGGGACACAGAAGCTTTCTTT. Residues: CASSQPDRDTEAFF.

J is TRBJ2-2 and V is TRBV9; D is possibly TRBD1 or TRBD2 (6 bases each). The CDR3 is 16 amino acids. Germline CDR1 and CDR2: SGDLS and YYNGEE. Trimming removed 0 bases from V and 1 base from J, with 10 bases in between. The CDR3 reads CASSVGGGWNTGELFF. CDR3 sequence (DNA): TGTGCCAGCAGCGTAGGAGGGGGGTGGAACACCGGGGAGCTGTTTTTT.

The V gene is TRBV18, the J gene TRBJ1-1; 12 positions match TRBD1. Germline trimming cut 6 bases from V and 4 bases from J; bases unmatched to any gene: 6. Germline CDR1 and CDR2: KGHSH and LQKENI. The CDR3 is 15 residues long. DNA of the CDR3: TGTGCCAGCTCCCCCGGGACAGGGGGCCTCACTGAAGCTTTCTTT. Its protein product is CASSPGTGGLTEAFF.

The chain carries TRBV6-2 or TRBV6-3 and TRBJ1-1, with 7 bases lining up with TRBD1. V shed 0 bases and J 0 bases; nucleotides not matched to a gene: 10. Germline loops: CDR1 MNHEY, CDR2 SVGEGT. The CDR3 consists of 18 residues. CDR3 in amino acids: CASSYSPRGQSMNTEAFF. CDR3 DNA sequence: TGTGCCAGCAGTTACTCCCCGAGGGGACAGTCCATGAACACTGAAGCTTTCTTT.

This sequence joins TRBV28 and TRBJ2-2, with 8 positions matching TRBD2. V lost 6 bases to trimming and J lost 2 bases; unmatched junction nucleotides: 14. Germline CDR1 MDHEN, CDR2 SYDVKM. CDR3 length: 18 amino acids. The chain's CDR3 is CASRIQRVGTSNTGELFF. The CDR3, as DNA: TGTGCCAGCAGAATTCAGCGGGTGGGGACTAGTAACACCGGGGAGCTGTTTTTT.

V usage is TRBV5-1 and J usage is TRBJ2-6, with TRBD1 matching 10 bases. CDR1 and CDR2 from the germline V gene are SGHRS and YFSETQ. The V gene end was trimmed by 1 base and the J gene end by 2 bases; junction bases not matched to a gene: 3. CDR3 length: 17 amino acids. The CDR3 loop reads CASSLMTGGTGANVLTF. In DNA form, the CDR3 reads TGCGCCAGCAGCTTGATGACAGGGGGCACTGGGGCCAACGTCCTGACTTTC. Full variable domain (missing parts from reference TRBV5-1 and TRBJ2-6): KAGVTQTPRYLIKTRGQQVTLSCSPISGHRSVSWYQQTPGQGLQFLFEYFSETQRNKGNFPGRFSGRQFSNSRSEMNVSTLELGDSALYLCASSLMTGGTGANVLTFGAGSRLTVL.

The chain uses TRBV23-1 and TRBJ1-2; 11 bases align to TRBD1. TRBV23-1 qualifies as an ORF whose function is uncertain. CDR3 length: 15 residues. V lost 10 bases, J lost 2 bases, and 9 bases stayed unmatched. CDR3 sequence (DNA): TGCGCCACCGGGGGGACAGGGGGTTGGAACTATGGCTACACCTTC. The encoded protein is CATGGTGGWNYGYTF.

The CDR3 DNA follows: TGTGCCAGCAGCCCGACAGGGAATGGCTACACCTTC. Translation gives CASSPTGNGYTF. V gene TRBV13 combines with J gene TRBJ1-2; 7 positions agree with TRBD1. The V gene end was trimmed by 5 bases and the J gene end by 6 bases; junction bases not matched to a gene: 3. Germline CDR1 reads PRHDT; CDR2 reads FYEKMQ (reference sequence). The CDR3 loop spans 12 amino acids. The complete variable domain, with remaining parts taken from reference TRBV13 and TRBJ1-2, reads AAGVIQSPRHLIKEKRETATLKCYPIPRHDTVYWYQQGPGQDPQFLISFYEKMQSDKGSIPDRFSAQQFSDYHSELNMSSLELGDSALYFCASSPTGNGYTFGSGTRLTVV.

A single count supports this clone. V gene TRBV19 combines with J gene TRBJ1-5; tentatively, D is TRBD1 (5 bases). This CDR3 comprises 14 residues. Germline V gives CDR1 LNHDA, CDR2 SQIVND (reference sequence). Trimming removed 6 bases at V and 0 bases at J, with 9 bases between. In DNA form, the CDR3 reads TGTGCCAGTAGACAGGCGGGTAGCAATCAGCCCCAGCATTTT. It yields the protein CASRQAGSNQPQHF.

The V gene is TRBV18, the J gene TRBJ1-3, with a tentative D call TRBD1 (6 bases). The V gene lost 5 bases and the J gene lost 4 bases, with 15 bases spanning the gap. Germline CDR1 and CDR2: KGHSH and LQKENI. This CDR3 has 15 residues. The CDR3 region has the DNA TGTGCCAGCTCATCACAGCAGGGGTTCGGAAACACCATATATTTT. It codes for CASSSQQGFGNTIYF.

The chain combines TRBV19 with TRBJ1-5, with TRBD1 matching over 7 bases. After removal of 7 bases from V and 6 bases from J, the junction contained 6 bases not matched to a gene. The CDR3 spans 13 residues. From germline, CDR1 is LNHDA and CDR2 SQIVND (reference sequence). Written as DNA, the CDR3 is TGTGCCAGTACCGCAGGGGGGTCTCAGCCCCAGCATTTT. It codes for CASTAGGSQPQHF.

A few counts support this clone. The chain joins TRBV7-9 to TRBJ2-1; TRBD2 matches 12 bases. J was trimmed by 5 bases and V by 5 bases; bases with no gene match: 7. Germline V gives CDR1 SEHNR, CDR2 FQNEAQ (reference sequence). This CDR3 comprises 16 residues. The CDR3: CASSPTSGRAHNEQFF. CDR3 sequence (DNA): TGTGCCAGCAGCCCGACTAGCGGGAGAGCCCACAATGAGCAGTTCTTC.